A single sample gave rise to the 9 T cell receptor beta chains below, sequenced in a study of cytomegalovirus exposure and HLA in healthy donors. The PCR used 60 Vbeta and 13 Jbeta primers. Clones were read by immunoSEQ multiplex PCR, and TCRdb kept only the in-frame ones, dropping some. Of approximately 130,000 clones in the sample, about three quarters are singletons; the top ten hold around 1.9%. Material for sequencing was PBMCs. The source is a woman in her forties in good health and CMV-seronegative.

This clone has a handful of counts. As DNA, the CDR3 is TGCGCCAGCAGCTGGGGACAGGGGGACTACAATGAGCAGTTCTTC. It codes for CASSWGQGDYNEQFF. The chain couples TRBV5-1 to TRBJ2-1; 11 bases map to TRBD1. Per the germline V gene, CDR1 is SGHRS and CDR2 is YFSETQ. V dropped 3 bases and J dropped 3; count of bases not matched to a gene: 2. CDR3 length: 15 amino acids. The whole variable domain, filled in from reference TRBV5-1 and TRBJ2-1, reads KAGVTQTPRYLIKTRGQQVTLSCSPISGHRSVSWYQQTPGQGLQFLFEYFSETQRNKGNFPGRFSGRQFSNSRSEMNVSTLELGDSALYLCASSWGQGDYNEQFFGPGTRLTVL.

This clone was seen only a few times. V is TRBV10-2 and J is TRBJ2-7, with TRBD2 identical over 9 bases. The J segment lost 2 bases and the V segment lost 3 bases, leaving 2 bases of the junction unmatched. The germline V gene encodes CDR1 WSHSY and CDR2 SAAADI. The CDR3 sequence is 14 residues long. This CDR3 is CASSELAGPYEQYF. The CDR3 DNA is TGCGCCAGCAGTGAACTAGCGGGCCCCTACGAGCAGTACTTC.

This chain connects TRBV4-1 to TRBJ2-3; TRBD2 matches at 9 bases. V trimming: 0 bases; J trimming: 2 bases; junction bases outside the gene matches: 9. The CDR3 is made up of 18 amino acids. Germline V gives CDR1 MGHRA, CDR2 YSYEKL. In DNA, the CDR3 is TGCGCCAGCAGCCAAGATATCGCGGGGGGGCGGAACACAGATACGCAGTATTTT. Amino acid sequence: CASSQDIAGGRNTDTQYF.

This sequence joins TRBV11-2 and TRBJ2-7; no definite D call. Germline V gives CDR1 SGHAT, CDR2 FQNNGV. This CDR3 spans 13 amino acids. V lost 5 bases and J 5 bases, leaving 13 bases between the germline ends. This CDR3 reads CASSLYSFHEQYF. In DNA form, the CDR3 reads TGTGCCAGCAGCCTATACAGTTTCCACGAGCAGTACTTC.

The chain is built from TRBV14 and TRBJ2-5, with 10 bases fitting TRBD2. CDR3 length: 18 amino acids. The V segment lost 1 base and the J segment 5 bases; nucleotides outside the gene matches: 13. In germline, CDR1 is SGHDN, CDR2 FVKESK. CDR3 DNA sequence: TGTGCCAGCAGCCAAGTTGGGCTAGCGGGAGTTACTAGGGAGACCCAGTACTTC. Amino acids: CASSQVGLAGVTRETQYF.

This clone was detected a few times. The genes are TRBV5-1 and TRBJ1-1; the match to TRBD1 covers 8 bases. Germline-derived CDR1 and CDR2 are SGHRS and YFSETQ. This CDR3 is built from 15 residues. V trimming: 0 bases; J trimming: 0 bases; junction bases outside the gene matches: 1. CDR3 bases: TGCGCCAGCAGCTTGGGGGACAGGCTGAACACTGAAGCTTTCTTT. Its translation is CASSLGDRLNTEAFF.

V usage is TRBV25-1 and J usage is TRBJ1-4; 10 bases map to TRBD1. This CDR3 has 15 residues. The V and J ends lost 4 bases and 5 bases, in that order; junction bases with no gene match: 4. The germline V gene has CDR1 MGHDK and CDR2 SYGVNS. CDR3 sequence: CASSAWTGGNEKLFF. CDR3 nucleotides: TGTGCCAGCAGTGCATGGACAGGGGGAAATGAAAAACTGTTTTTT.

The chain recombines TRBV30 with TRBJ2-7; D remains unclear. The CDR3 length is 13 residues. V was shortened by 0 bases and J by 0 bases, with 6 bases between the two germline ends. Germline CDR1 and CDR2: GTSNPN and SVGIG (reference sequence). The CDR3 region has the DNA TGTGCCTGGAGTGTCGGCGGCTCCTACGAGCAGTACTTC. Its translation is CAWSVGGSYEQYF.

The chain uses TRBV7-8 and TRBJ1-2; possible D gene TRBD1, 5 bases. This CDR3 is 14 amino acids long. The V gene's germline CDR1 is SGHVS and CDR2 FQNEAQ. V lost 5 bases and J lost 5, with 15 bases in between. The CDR3 loop reads CASSPEDIPYGYTF. The CDR3 DNA follows: TGTGCCAGCAGCCCCGAGGACATACCTTATGGCTACACCTTC. The full variable domain, its missing parts supplied by reference TRBV7-8 and TRBJ1-2, is GAGVSQSPRYKVAKRGQDVALRCDPISGHVSLFWYQQALGQGPEFLTYFQNEAQLDKSGLPSDRFFAERPEGSVSTLKIQRTQQEDSAVYLCASSPEDIPYGYTFGSGTRLTVV.